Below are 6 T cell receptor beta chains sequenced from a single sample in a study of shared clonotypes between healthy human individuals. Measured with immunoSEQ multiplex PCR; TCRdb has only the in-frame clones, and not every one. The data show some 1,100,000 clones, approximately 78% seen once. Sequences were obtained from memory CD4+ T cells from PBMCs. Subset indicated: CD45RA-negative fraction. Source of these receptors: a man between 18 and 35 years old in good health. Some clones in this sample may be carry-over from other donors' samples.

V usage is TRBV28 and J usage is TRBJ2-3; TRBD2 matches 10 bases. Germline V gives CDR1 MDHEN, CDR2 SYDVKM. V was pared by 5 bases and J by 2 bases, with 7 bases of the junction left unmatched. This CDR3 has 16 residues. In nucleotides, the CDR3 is TGTGCCAGCAGTACCTTAGCGGGAGGATACACAGATACGCAGTATTTT. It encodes CASSTLAGGYTDTQYF.

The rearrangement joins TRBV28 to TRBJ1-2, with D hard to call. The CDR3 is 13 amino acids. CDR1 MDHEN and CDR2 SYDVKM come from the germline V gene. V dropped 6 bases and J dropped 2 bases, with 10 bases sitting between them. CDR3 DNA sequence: TGTGCCAGCAGCGAGGGAGGGAACTATGGCTACACCTTC. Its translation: CASSEGGNYGYTF.

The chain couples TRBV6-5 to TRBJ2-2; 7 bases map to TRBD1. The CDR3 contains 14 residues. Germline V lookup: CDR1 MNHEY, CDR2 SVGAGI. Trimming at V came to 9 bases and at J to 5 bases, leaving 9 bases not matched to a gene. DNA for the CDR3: TGTGCCAGTAGGAGACAGGGCCTAACCGGGGAGCTGTTTTTT. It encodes CASRRQGLTGELFF.

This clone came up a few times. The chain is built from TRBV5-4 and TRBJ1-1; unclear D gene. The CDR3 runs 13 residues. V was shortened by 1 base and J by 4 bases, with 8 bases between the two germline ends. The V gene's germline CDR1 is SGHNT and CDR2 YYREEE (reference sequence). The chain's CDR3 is CASSLWSGTEAFF. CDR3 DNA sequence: TGTGCCAGCAGCTTGTGGTCGGGCACTGAAGCTTTCTTT. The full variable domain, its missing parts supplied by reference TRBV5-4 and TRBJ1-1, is ETGVTQSPTHLIKTRGQQVTLRCSSQSGHNTVSWYQQALGQGPQFIFQYYREEENGRGNFPPRFSGLQFPNYSSELNVNALELDDSALYLCASSLWSGTEAFFGQGTRLTVV.

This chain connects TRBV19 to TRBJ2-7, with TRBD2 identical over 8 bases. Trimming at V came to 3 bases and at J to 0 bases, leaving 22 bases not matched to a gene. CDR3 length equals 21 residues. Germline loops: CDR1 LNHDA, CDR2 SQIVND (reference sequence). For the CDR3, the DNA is TGTGCCAGTAGTATCCGCCATCCCCCCACTAGCGGAGGCGATAGCTCCTACGAGCAGTACTTC. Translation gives CASSIRHPPTSGGDSSYEQYF.

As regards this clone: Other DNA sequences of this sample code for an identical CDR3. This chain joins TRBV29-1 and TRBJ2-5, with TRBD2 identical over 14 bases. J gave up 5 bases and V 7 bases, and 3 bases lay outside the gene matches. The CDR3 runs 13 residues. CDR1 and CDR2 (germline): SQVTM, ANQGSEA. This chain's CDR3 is CSAGLAGVETQYF. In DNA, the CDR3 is TGCAGCGCGGGACTAGCGGGAGTGGAGACCCAGTACTTC. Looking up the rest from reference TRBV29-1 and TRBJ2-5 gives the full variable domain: SAVISQKPSRDICQRGTSLTIQCQVDSQVTMMFWYRQQPGQSLTLIATANQGSEATYESGFVIDKFPISRPNLTFSTLTVSNMSPEDSSIYLCSAGLAGVETQYFGPGTRLLVL.